This entry lists 3 T cell receptor beta chains sequenced from one sample in a study of CD8+ T cells in alopecia areata (dated by TCRdb to between 2018 and 2020). The library was built by means of the immunoSEQ multiplex PCR assay. RNA was extracted from all samples and reverse transcribed into cDNA, which served as template for TCR sequencing. Sourced from immuneACCESS, this table was stored by TCRdb with only in-frame sequences that have V and J called. A share of the clones is absent; for the studies checked, an unresolved V gene accounts for under half, and the remainder has no known explanation. A total of 110,000 or so clones appear in this sample, 35% to 40% of them only once. Over 3% of the sample lies in the top ten. The sample consisted of CD4+ T cells sorted from blood. These receptors were obtained from a human donor with alopecia areata.

Only a few counts were recorded for this clone. The V and J genes are TRBV30 and TRBJ1-1; D not resolved. V lost 2 bases, J lost 0 bases, and 10 bases lay in between. The CDR3 is 14 amino acids. Germline V lookup: CDR1 GTSNPN, CDR2 SVGIG (reference sequence). This CDR3 reads CAWSLRLLNTEAFF. DNA for the CDR3: TGTGCCTGGAGTCTTAGGTTGCTGAACACTGAAGCTTTCTTT. Using reference TRBV30 and TRBJ1-1 for the parts outside the CDR3, the full variable domain is SQTIHQWPATLVQPVGSPLSLECTVEGTSNPNLYWYRQAAGRGLQLLFYSVGIGQISSEVPQNLSASRPQDRQFILSSKKLLLSDSGFYLCAWSLRLLNTEAFFGQGTRLTVV.

This clone was observed a few times. The chain has TRBV29-1 and TRBJ1-2; the D gene is possibly TRBD1 (5 bases). The V and J ends lost 7 bases and 8 bases respectively, with 17 bases between them. The CDR3 length is 12 residues. Germline CDR1 SQVTM, CDR2 ANQGSEA. For the CDR3, the DNA is TGCAGCGCCGTAACAGGATATTCGGGCTACACCTTC. Encoded protein: CSAVTGYSGYTF.

This clone appeared a few times. The chain uses TRBV5-1 and TRBJ2-5, with 7 bases fitting TRBD1. CDR3 size: 16 residues. The germline V gene has CDR1 SGHRS and CDR2 YFSETQ. V gave up 4 bases and J gave up 7 bases; unmatched junction bases: 16. CDR3 DNA: TGCGCCAGCAGCGTTGTCCCGGGACAGCGGATGGGGACCCAGTACTTC. It is translated as CASSVVPGQRMGTQYF. Looking up the rest from reference TRBV5-1 and TRBJ2-5 gives the full variable domain: KAGVTQTPRYLIKTRGQQVTLSCSPISGHRSVSWYQQTPGQGLQFLFEYFSETQRNKGNFPGRFSGRQFSNSRSEMNVSTLELGDSALYLCASSVVPGQRMGTQYFGPGTRLLVL.